This TCR beta chain is drawn from a study of T cells in tumors after PD-1 blockade. Assay used: immunoSEQ multiplex PCR; TCRdb lists only in-frame clones, some missing. The data contain roughly 19,000 clones, around four fifths of them singletons. The specimen was PBMCs, collected before anti-PD-1 treatment. The TCR comes from a human donor with basal cell carcinoma.

The CDR3 DNA follows: TGTGCCAGCACCTTGGCGTTTCCAGATACGCAGTATTTT. Protein product: CASTLAFPDTQYF. The chain carries TRBV12-3 or TRBV12-4 and TRBJ2-3; D gene ambiguous. The CDR3 totals 13 residues. V was shortened by 7 bases and J by 4 bases, with 12 bases between the two germline ends.